A single sample is the source of the 19 T cell receptor beta chains below, sequenced in a study of T cell responses to AZD1222 COVID-19 vaccine. The method was immunoSEQ multiplex PCR; TCRdb's version includes in-frame clones alone and lacks a portion of them. Of 200,000 to 250,000 clones detected, roughly 94% appear once; the ten largest clones hold over 1.5%. The sequencing here drew on peripheral blood, taken 28 days after the second dose of the MenACWY control vaccine. The source is an adult who received the MenACWY meningococcal vaccine as a control.

The rearrangement links TRBV6-2 or TRBV6-3 to TRBJ1-1, with a weak D call TRBD1 (6 bases). Trimming removed 5 bases from V and 6 bases from J, with 13 bases in between. This CDR3 comprises 13 residues. CDR1 is MNHEY, CDR2 SVGEGT, per germline. CDR3 sequence reads: CASSTDSLSEAFF. The CDR3 region has the DNA TGTGCCAGCAGTACGGACAGCCTGTCTGAAGCTTTCTTT.

The rearrangement joins TRBV10-3 to TRBJ1-6, with 8 bases that match TRBD1. The junction had 8 bases not matched to a gene; V was cut back by 3 bases and J by 7 bases. This CDR3 spans 16 amino acids. The germline V gene has CDR1 ENHRY and CDR2 SYGVKD. CDR3 protein: CAISDQDRAVNSPLHF. DNA of the CDR3: TGTGCCATCAGTGACCAGGACAGGGCTGTCAATTCACCCCTCCACTTT.

The V and J genes are TRBV4-1 and TRBJ2-5, with TRBD2 matching 12 bases. Germline V gene sequence: CDR1 MGHRA, CDR2 YSYEKL. The CDR3 spans 16 residues. J gave up 5 bases and V 2 bases, and 6 bases lay outside the gene matches. Here the CDR3 reads CASSQTGLAGLETQYF. Here the CDR3 DNA reads TGCGCCAGCAGCCAAACGGGACTAGCGGGTTTGGAGACCCAGTACTTC.

This clone has only one observation. The chain links TRBV6-1 to TRBJ1-6; 10 bases line up with TRBD1. The V and J ends lost 2 bases and 9 bases, in that order; junction bases with no gene match: 10. The CDR3 is 17 residues long. CDR1 is MNHNS and CDR2 is SASEGT in the germline V gene. The CDR3 region is CASSETWVGQGSSPLHF. The CDR3, as DNA: TGTGCCAGCAGTGAAACGTGGGTGGGACAGGGGAGTTCACCCCTCCACTTT.

The CDR3: CASSFRTDTQYF. The CDR3 nucleotides read TGCGCCAGCAGCTTCCGCACAGATACGCAGTATTTT. The rearrangement uses TRBV5-1 and TRBJ2-3; D gene ambiguous. CDR1 and CDR2 (germline): SGHRS, YFSETQ. The CDR3 runs to 12 residues. V was clipped by 2 bases and J by 1 base, with 2 bases between them.

This chain joins TRBV6-6 and TRBJ1-3; a possible D gene is TRBD1 (6 bases). The germline CDR1 and CDR2 sequences are MNHNY and SVGAGI (reference sequence). The length of the CDR3 is 16 residues. The V end lost 3 bases, the J end lost 0 bases, and 12 bases lay between the germline ends. For the CDR3, the DNA is TGTGCCAGCAGTTATGCCCGGGGGCCCTCTGGAAACACCATATATTTT. Protein: CASSYARGPSGNTIYF.

This chain joins TRBV5-4 and TRBJ2-7; D ambiguous. Germline V CDR1 and CDR2: SGHNT, YYREEE (reference sequence). Trimming pared 0 bases from V and 2 bases from J, leaving 9 bases between. CDR3 length equals 14 residues. The CDR3 DNA is TGTGCCAGCAGCTTGGCCGCTGGGGCCTACGAGCAGTACTTC. It codes for CASSLAAGAYEQYF.

The rearrangement joins TRBV6-5 to TRBJ2-7, with 9 bases matching TRBD1. Germline values: CDR1 MNHEY, CDR2 SVGAGI. CDR3 length: 14 residues. The J segment lost 4 bases and the V segment lost 6 bases, leaving 7 bases of the junction unmatched. CDR3 in amino acids: CASRGGQGLYEQYF. The CDR3 DNA follows: TGTGCCAGCAGAGGGGGACAGGGTTTGTACGAGCAGTACTTC.

The chain employs TRBV3-1 (or the pseudogene TRBV3-2) and TRBJ2-2, with a tentative D call TRBD1 (6 bases). This CDR3 has 14 residues. With 7 bases removed from V and 7 bases from J, the gap between germline ends came to 16 bases. Germline CDR1 and CDR2: LGHDT and YNNKEL (reference sequence). CDR3 loop: CASMVTGYDGELFF. CDR3 in DNA: TGTGCCAGCATGGTGACAGGCTACGACGGGGAGCTGTTTTTT.

This clone was detected only once. The chain couples TRBV5-1 to TRBJ1-2; maybe TRBD1 (5 bases). The CDR3 is made up of 12 amino acids. Germline CDR1 reads SGHRS; CDR2 reads YFSETQ. V gave up 4 bases and J gave up 6 bases, with 10 bases separating them. The DNA for the CDR3 is TGCGCCAGCAGCGTGGGGCCCCATGGCTACACCTTC. This codes for CASSVGPHGYTF.

This chain links TRBV2 with TRBJ2-7, with TRBD1 matching 11 bases. The germline gives CDR1 SNHLY, CDR2 FYNNEI. The CDR3 sequence is 17 residues long. The J segment lost 3 bases and the V segment lost 6 bases, leaving 13 bases of the junction unmatched. DNA for the CDR3: TGTGCCAGCAGGGGGACAGGGGGGATTCCTTTACACTACGAGCAGTACTTC. Translation: CASRGTGGIPLHYEQYF.

This chain connects TRBV2 to TRBJ1-3; 7 nucleotides agree with TRBD1. V trimming: 7 bases; J trimming: 0 bases; junction bases outside the gene matches: 9. The CDR3 covers 16 residues. CDR1 is SNHLY, CDR2 FYNNEI, per germline. CDR3 protein: CASKGGTVSSGNTIYF. The CDR3 DNA reads TGTGCCAGCAAGGGCGGGACAGTTAGCTCTGGAAACACCATATATTTT.

The chain employs TRBV5-6 and TRBJ1-6; D is unclear. This CDR3 has 16 residues. Germline V CDR1 and CDR2: SGHDT, YYEEEE. Trimming took off 1 base at V and 0 bases at J, with 8 bases between the two ends. The CDR3 region has the DNA TGTGCCAGCAGCTTGCTCGGGAGCTCCTATAATTCACCCCTCCACTTT. Encoded protein: CASSLLGSSYNSPLHF.

Worth noting for this clone: Other DNA sequences within the sample encode an identical CDR3. The V and J genes are TRBV5-6 and TRBJ1-2, with unresolved D. Germline V gene data show CDR1 as SGHDT and CDR2 as YYEEEE. The V gene lost 0 bases and the J gene lost 0 bases, with 9 bases spanning the gap. The CDR3 loop spans 15 amino acids. CDR3 sequence reads: CASSLGPVPNYGYTF. The CDR3 DNA follows: TGTGCCAGCAGCTTGGGGCCAGTGCCTAACTATGGCTACACCTTC.

The rearrangement uses TRBV3-1 (or the pseudogene TRBV3-2) and TRBJ2-7; 10 nucleotides agree with TRBD2. The CDR3 sequence is 15 residues long. Germline-derived CDR1 and CDR2 are LGHDT and YNNKEL (reference sequence). V shed 5 bases and J 3 bases; nucleotides not matched to a gene: 7. The CDR3 loop reads CASSARTSGNYEQYF. The CDR3, as DNA: TGTGCCAGCAGCGCCAGGACTAGCGGAAACTACGAGCAGTACTTC.

The table lists this clone with a count of one. The chain links TRBV30 to TRBJ1-2, with D uncertain. The V end lost 1 base, the J end lost 1 base, and 10 bases lay between the germline ends. This CDR3 comprises 14 residues. Germline-derived CDR1 and CDR2 are GTSNPN and SVGIG (reference sequence). Here the CDR3 DNA reads TGTGCCTGGAGTGCTGTTGGGATTAACTATGGCTACACCTTC. It translates to CAWSAVGINYGYTF.

This clone was counted only a few times. The chain employs TRBV2 and TRBJ2-7; D is perhaps TRBD1 (6 bases). The length of the CDR3 is 12 residues. The V gene lost 5 bases and the J gene lost 5 bases, with 10 bases spanning the gap. Germline CDR1 and CDR2: SNHLY and FYNNEI. The CDR3 region has the DNA TGTGCCAGCAGTTGGGGGCAGGACGAGCAGTACTTC. This encodes CASSWGQDEQYF.

The J gene is TRBJ1-1, the V gene TRBV12-3 or TRBV12-4; D may be TRBD1 (5 bases). Trimming pared 2 bases from V and 6 bases from J, leaving 10 bases between. The CDR3 sequence is 13 residues long. This chain's CDR3 is CASSLQGSAEAFF. The CDR3 nucleotides are TGTGCCAGCAGTTTACAGGGTAGTGCTGAAGCTTTCTTT.

The chain employs TRBV28 and TRBJ1-5; D unresolved. The V gene lost 5 bases and the J gene lost 1 base, with 3 bases spanning the gap. This CDR3 has 12 amino acids. Germline CDR1 and CDR2: MDHEN and SYDVKM. CDR3 nucleotides: TGTGCCAGCAGTGGGAGCAATCAGCCCCAGCATTTT. Encoded protein: CASSGSNQPQHF.